These T cell receptor beta chains were read from a single sample in a study of T cells in Graves' hyperthyroidism and ophthalmopathy. TCRdb processed the multiplex PCR reads anew with MiXCR; each CDR3 protein has one entry. The table includes about 350,000 distinct CDR3 sequences, 15% to 20% detected once. Material for sequencing was blood. The receptor source for this set is a woman between 35 and 50 years old with Graves' ophthalmopathy. The CDR3 runs from the conserved cysteine through the conserved F or W. Each record gives: CDR3 protein, V gene, D gene. The D gene is left open where the match is weak.

CDR3aa: CASSGSSGTGFRYTF; v_gene: TRBV25-1; d_gene: TRBD1
CDR3aa: CASSAGTQAEQYF; v_gene: TRBV9; d_gene: .
CDR3aa: CASRGRRDEETQYF; v_gene: TRBV28; d_gene: .
CDR3aa: CASSERLGGYEQYF; v_gene: TRBV6-2/TRBV6-3; d_gene: .
CDR3aa: CASSPAGTGVQMSSYEQYF; v_gene: TRBV18; d_gene: TRBD1
CDR3aa: CASSRTGTHEQYF; v_gene: TRBV7-9; d_gene: TRBD1
CDR3aa: CASSLSGTDSGYTF; v_gene: TRBV5-1; d_gene: .
CDR3aa: CSAKAVPHTGELFF; v_gene: TRBV20-1; d_gene: .
CDR3aa: CASSGTGAESNQPQHF; v_gene: TRBV6-1; d_gene: TRBD1
CDR3aa: CASSLERYSNQPQPF; v_gene: TRBV7-4; d_gene: .